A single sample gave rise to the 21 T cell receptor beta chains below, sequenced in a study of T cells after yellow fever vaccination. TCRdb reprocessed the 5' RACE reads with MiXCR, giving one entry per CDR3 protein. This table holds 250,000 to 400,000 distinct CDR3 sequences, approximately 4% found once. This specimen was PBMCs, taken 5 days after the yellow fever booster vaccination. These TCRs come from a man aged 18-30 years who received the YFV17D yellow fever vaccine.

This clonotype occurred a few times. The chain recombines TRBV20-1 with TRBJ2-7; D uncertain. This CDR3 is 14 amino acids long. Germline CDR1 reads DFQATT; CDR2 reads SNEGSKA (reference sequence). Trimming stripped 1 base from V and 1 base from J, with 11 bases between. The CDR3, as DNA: TGCAGTGCTAGAGCTCTCGACATGTCCTACGAGCAGTACTTC. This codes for CSARALDMSYEQYF.

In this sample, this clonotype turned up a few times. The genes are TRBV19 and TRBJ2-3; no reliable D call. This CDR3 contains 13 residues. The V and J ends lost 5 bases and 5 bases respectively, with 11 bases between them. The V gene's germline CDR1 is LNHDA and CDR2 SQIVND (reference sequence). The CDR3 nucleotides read TGTGCCAGTAGTGCGCGGAAAGGAGATACGCAGTATTTT. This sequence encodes CASSARKGDTQYF.

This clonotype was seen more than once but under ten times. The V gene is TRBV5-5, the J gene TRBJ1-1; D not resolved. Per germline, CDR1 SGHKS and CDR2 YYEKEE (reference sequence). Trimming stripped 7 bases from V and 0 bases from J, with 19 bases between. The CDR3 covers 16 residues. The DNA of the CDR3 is TGTGCCAGCCACCCGCGGGGAGGATCGGTGAACACTGAAGCTTTCTTT. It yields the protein CASHPRGGSVNTEAFF. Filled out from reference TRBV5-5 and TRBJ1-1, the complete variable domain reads DAGVTQSPTHLIKTRGQQVTLRCSPISGHKSVSWYQQVLGQGPQFIFQYYEKEERGRGNFPDRFSARQFPNYSSELNVNALLLGDSALYLCASHPRGGSVNTEAFFGQGTRLTVV.

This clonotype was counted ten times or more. The CDR3 here is CASSQFGRQGMHEQFF. CDR3 sequence (DNA): TGCGCCAGCAGCCAATTCGGGCGACAGGGTATGCATGAGCAGTTCTTC. This chain joins TRBV4-3 and TRBJ2-1; 7 bases map to TRBD1. The CDR3 runs to 16 residues. CDR1 is LGHNA, CDR2 YSLEER, per germline. The ends lost 2 bases at V and 8 bases at J; junction bases unmatched: 12.

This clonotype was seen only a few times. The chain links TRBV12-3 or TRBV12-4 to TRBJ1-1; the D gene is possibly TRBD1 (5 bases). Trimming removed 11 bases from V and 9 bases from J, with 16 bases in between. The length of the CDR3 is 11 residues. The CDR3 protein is CASRGGRKAFF. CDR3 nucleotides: TGTGCCTCCCGGGGGGGACGAAAAGCTTTCTTT.

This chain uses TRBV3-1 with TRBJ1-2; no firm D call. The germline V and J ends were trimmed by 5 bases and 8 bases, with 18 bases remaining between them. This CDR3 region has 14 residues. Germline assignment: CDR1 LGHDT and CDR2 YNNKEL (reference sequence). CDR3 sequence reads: CASSARKGVRGYTF. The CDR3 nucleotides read TGTGCCAGCAGCGCGAGAAAGGGCGTGAGGGGCTACACCTTC.

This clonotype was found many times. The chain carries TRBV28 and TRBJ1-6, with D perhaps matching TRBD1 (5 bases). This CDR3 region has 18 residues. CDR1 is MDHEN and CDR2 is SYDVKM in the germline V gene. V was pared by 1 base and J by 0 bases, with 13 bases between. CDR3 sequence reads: CASSLSAGSSSYNSPLHF. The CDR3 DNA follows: TGTGCCAGCAGTTTATCGGCAGGGTCGAGCTCCTATAATTCACCCCTCCACTTT.

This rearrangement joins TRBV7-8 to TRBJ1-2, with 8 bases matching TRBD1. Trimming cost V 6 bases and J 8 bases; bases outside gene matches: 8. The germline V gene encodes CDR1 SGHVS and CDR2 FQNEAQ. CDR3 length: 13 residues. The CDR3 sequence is CASSFDRGEGYTF. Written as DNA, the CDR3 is TGTGCCAGCAGTTTTGACAGGGGCGAAGGCTACACCTTC.

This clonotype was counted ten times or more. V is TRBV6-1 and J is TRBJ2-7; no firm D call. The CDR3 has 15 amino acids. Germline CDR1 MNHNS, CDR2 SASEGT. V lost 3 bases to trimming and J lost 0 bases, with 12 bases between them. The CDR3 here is CASSENHWISYEQYV. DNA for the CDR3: TGTGCCAGCAGTGAGAACCACTGGATCTCCTACGAGCAGTACGTC.

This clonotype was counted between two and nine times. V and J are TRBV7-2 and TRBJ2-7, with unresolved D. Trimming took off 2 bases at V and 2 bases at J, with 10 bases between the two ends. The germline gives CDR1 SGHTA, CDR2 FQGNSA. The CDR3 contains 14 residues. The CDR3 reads CASSLKGSTYEQYF. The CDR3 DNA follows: TGTGCCAGCAGCTTAAAGGGTTCCACCTACGAGCAGTACTTC.

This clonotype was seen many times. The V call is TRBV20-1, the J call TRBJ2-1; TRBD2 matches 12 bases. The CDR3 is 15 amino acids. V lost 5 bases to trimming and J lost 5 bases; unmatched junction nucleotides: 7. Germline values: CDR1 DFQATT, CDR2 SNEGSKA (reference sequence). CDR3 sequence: CSAPLAGGPNNEQFF. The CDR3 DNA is TGCAGTGCTCCTCTAGCGGGGGGGCCCAACAATGAGCAGTTCTTC.

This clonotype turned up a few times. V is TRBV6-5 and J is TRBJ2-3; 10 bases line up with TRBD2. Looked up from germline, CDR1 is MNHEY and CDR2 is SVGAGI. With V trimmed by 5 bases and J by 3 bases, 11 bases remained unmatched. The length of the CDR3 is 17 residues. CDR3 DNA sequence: TGTGCCAGCAGTGATTACCCTGTTAGCGGGGGGACAGATACGCAGTATTTT. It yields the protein CASSDYPVSGGTDTQYF.

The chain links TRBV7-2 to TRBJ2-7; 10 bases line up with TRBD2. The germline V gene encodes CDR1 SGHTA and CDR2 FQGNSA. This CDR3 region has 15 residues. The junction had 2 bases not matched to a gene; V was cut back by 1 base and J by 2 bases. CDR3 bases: TGTGCCAGCAGCTTAGATCTAGCGGGGGCCTACGAGCAGTACTTC. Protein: CASSLDLAGAYEQYF.

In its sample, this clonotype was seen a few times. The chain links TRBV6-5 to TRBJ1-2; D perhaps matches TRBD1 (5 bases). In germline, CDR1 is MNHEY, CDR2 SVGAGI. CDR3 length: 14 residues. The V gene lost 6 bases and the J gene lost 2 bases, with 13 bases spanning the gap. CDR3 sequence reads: CASRNGDPNYGYTF. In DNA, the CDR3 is TGTGCCAGCAGGAACGGGGACCCGAACTATGGCTACACCTTC.

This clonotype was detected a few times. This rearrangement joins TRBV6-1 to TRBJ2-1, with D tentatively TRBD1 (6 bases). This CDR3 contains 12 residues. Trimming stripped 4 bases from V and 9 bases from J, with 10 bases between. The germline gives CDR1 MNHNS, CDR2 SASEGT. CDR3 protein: CASSVHRVEQFF. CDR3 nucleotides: TGTGCCAGCAGTGTCCACAGGGTTGAGCAGTTCTTC.

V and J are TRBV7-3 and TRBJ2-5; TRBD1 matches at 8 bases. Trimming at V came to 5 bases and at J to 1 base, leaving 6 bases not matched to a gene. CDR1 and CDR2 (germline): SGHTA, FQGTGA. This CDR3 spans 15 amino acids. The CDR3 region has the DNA TGTGCCAGCAGCACACAGGGGGGAAGCCAAGAGACCCAGTACTTC. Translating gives CASSTQGGSQETQYF.

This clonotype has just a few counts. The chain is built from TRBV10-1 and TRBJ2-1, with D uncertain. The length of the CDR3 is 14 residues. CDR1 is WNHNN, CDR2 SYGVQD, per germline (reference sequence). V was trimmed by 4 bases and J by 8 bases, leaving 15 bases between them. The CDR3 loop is CASSGARRWDEQFF. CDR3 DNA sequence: TGCGCCAGCAGTGGTGCTAGGCGGTGGGATGAGCAGTTCTTC.

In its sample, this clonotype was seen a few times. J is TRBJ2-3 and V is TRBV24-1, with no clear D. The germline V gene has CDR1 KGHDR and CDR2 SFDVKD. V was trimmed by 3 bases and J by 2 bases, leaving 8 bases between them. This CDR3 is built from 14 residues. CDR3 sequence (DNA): TGTGCCACCAGTGATCCGGGCGACACAGATACGCAGTATTTT. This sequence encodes CATSDPGDTDTQYF.

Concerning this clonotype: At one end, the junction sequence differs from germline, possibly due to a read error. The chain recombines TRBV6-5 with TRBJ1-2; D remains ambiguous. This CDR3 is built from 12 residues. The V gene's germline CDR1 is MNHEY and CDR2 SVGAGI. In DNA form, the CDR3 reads TGTGCCAGCAGCTCGCTAGGCTATGACTACACCTTC. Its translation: CASSSLGYDYTF.

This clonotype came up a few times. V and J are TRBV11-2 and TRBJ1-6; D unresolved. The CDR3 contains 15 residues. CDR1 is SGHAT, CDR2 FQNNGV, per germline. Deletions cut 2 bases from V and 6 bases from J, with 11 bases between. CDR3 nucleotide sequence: TGTGCCAGCAGCTTAACTAGTCCTGGTAATTCACCCCTCCACTTT. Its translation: CASSLTSPGNSPLHF.

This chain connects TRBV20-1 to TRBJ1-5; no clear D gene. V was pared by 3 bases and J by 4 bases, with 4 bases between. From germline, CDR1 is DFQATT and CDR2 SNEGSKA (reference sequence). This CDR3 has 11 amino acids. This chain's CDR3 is CSASGNQPQHF. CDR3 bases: TGCAGTGCTAGTGGTAATCAGCCCCAGCATTTT.